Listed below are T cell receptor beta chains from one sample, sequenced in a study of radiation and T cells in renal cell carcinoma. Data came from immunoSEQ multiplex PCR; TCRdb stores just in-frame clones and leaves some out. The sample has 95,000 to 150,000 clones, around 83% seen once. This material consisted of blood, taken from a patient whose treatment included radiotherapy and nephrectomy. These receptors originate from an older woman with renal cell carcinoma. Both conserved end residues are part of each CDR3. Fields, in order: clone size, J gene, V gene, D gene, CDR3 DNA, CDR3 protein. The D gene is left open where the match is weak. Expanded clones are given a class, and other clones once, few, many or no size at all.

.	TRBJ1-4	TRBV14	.	TGTGCCAGCAGCCAAGTTGGCACTTTTAATGAAAAACTGTTTTTT	CASSQVGTFNEKLFF
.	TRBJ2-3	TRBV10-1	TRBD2	TGCGCCAGCAGTCGAGCGGGGGGGGGCACAGATACGCAGTATTTT	CASSRAGGGTDTQYF
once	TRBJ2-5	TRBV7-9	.	TGTGCCAGCAGCCCGGAGGGAGCTCTTAGAGCCCAGTACTTC	CASSPEGALRAQYF
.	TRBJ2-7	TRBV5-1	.	TGCGCCAGCAGCTCCTCCCAGGATTCCTCCTACGAGCAGTACTTC	CASSSSQDSSYEQYF
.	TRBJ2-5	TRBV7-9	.	TGTGCCAGCAGCCCATACCCCGGACTGCGAGAGACCCAGTACTTC	CASSPYPGLRETQYF
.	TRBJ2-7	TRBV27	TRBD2	TGTGCCAGCAGGAGAGCGGGGGCCCCCTACGAGCAGTACTTC	CASRRAGAPYEQYF
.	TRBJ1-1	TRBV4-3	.	TGCGCCAGCAGCCAAGAAGGACCCCCAACGAACACTGAAGCTTTCTTT	CASSQEGPPTNTEAFF
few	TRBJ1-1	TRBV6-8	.	TGTGCCAGCAGATTAAACAGGGAAAGCACTGAAGCTTTCTTT	CASRLNRESTEAFF
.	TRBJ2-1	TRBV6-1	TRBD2	TGTGCCAGCAGTGAATTGCGGGGGGGCTACAATGAGCAGTTCTTC	CASSELRGGYNEQFF
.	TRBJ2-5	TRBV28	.	TGTGCCGGCAATCACCGGGACCTTAAAGAGACCCAGTACTTC	CAGNHRDLKETQYF
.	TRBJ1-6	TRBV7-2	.	TGTGCCAGCAGCCAACAGGGCTATAATTCACCCCTCCACTTT	CASSQQGYNSPLHF
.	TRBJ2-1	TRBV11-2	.	TGTGCCAGCAACGACGGACAGTACAATGAGCAGTTCTTC	CASNDGQYNEQFF
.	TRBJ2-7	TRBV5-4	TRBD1	TGTGCCAGCAAGGACAGGGGGGACTCCTACGAGCAGTACTTC	CASKDRGDSYEQYF
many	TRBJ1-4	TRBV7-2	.	TGTGCCAGCAGCCGGACACTTGGTAATGAAAAACTGTTTTTT	CASSRTLGNEKLFF
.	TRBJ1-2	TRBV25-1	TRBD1	TGTGCCAGCAGTGAATATGATTTCGGCAGGGGGAATGGCTACACCTTC	CASSEYDFGRGNGYTF
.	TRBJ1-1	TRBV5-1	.	TGCGCCAGCAGCTTGGGAGGGGGGCGGAACACTGAAGCTTTCTTT	CASSLGGGRNTEAFF
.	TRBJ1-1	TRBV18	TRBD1	TGTGCCAGCTCACCCATAGACAGGGGGCGACGAGGAACTGAAGCTTTCTTT	CASSPIDRGRRGTEAFF
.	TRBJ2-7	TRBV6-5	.	TGTGCCAGCCGTTCAGTTACCAGCGGGCAGTACTTC	CASRSVTSGQYF
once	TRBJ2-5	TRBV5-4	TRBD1	TGTGCCAGCAGCCCCTATGGGACAGGGGCAGAGACCCAGTACTTC	CASSPYGTGAETQYF
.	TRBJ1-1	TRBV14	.	TGTGCCAGCAGCCATTGGGGCGAACGGGACACTGAAGCTTTCTTT	CASSHWGERDTEAFF
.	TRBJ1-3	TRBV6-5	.	TGTGCCAGCAGTTACGGGGTGGGCTCTGGAAACACCATATATTTT	CASSYGVGSGNTIYF
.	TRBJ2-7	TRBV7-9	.	TGTGCCAGCAGCTTACTAGGGGGACATGCGGGGAGCGAGCAGTACTTC	CASSLLGGHAGSEQYF
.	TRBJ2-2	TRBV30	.	TGTGCCTGCTCGTTAAAAGGAGGCGGGGAGCTGTTTTTT	CACSLKGGGELFF
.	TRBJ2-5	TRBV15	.	TGTGCCACCAGCAGCCCCAACGGGGGAGAAGAGACCCAGTACTTC	CATSSPNGGEETQYF
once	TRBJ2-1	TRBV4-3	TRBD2	TGCGCCAGCAGCCAAGCGTTGCCAGCGGGATTGAGCAATGAGCAGTTCTTC	CASSQALPAGLSNEQFF
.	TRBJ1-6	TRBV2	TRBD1	TGTGCCAGCATTCCTCGGACAGGGGGAAATTCACCCCTCCACTTT	CASIPRTGGNSPLHF
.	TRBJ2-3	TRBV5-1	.	TGCGCCAGCAGCTTGGGACAAAGCACAGATACGCAGTATTTT	CASSLGQSTDTQYF
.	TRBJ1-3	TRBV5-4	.	TGTGCCAGCAGCCTCGGAATTGGGGGCGAGGTTGGAAACACCATATATTTT	CASSLGIGGEVGNTIYF
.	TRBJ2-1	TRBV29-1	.	TGCAGCTCCATTAGGCAGGGTGTTGAGCAGTTCTTC	CSSIRQGVEQFF
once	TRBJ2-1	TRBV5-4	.	TGTGCCAGCAGCTTGGAAGCCGATTATGAGCAGTTCTTC	CASSLEADYEQFF
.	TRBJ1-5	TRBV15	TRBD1	TGTGCCACCAGCAGAGACCTCGGGACAGTTAGCAATCAGCCCCAGCATTTT	CATSRDLGTVSNQPQHF
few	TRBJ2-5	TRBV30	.	TGTGCCTGGCGAACTTGGGGGAAGGAGACCCAGTACTTC	CAWRTWGKETQYF
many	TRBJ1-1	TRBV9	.	TGTGCCAGCAGCGCCCCCCCCCAGAGTTTGAACACTGAAGCTTTCTTT	CASSAPPQSLNTEAFF
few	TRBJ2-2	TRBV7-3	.	TGTGCCAGCAGCCCCCGCAAGAACACCGGGGAGCTGTTTTTT	CASSPRKNTGELFF
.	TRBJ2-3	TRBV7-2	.	TGTGCCAGCAGCTCTGGGACTCTCCCATTCCAAGATACGCAGTATTTT	CASSSGTLPFQDTQYF
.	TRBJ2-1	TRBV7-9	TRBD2	TGTGCCAGCAGCCCGGGGACTAGCGGGAGTCCCGATGAGCAGTTCTTC	CASSPGTSGSPDEQFF
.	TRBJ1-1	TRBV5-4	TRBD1	TGTGCCAGCAGCCTACTAGAGACAGGGATGGGCACTGAAGCTTTCTTT	CASSLLETGMGTEAFF
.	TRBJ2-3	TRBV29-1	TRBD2	TGCAGCGTTGGGGACTACCCCGAACTCAGCACAGATACGCAGTATTTT	CSVGDYPELSTDTQYF
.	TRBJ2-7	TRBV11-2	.	TGTGCCAGCAGCGTAGGGGGAGCTTACGAGCAGTACTTC	CASSVGGAYEQYF
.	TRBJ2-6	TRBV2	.	TGTGCCAGCAAGGCCGTAGGGGCCAACGTCCTGACTTTC	CASKAVGANVLTF
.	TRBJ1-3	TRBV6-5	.	TGTGCCAGCAGCCAAGGAGCCTCTGGAAACACCATATATTTT	CASSQGASGNTIYF
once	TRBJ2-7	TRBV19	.	TGTGCCAGTAGTACCTACGAGACACCCTTCTCCTACGAGCAGTACTTC	CASSTYETPFSYEQYF
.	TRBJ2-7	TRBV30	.	TGTGCCTGGAGTTGGATGGGGAGAGGCGACGAGCAGTACTTC	CAWSWMGRGDEQYF
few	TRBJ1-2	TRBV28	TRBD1	TGTGCCAGCATGTCGATCCGGGGGACAGGGGGAAACTATGGCTACACCTTC	CASMSIRGTGGNYGYTF
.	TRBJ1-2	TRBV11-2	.	TGTGCCAGCAGCCCGGGGTCGGTATATGGCTACACCTTC	CASSPGSVYGYTF
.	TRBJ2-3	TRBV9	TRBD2	TGTGCCAGCAGCGTAGGGACTAGCGGGGGAGATACGCAGTATTTT	CASSVGTSGGDTQYF
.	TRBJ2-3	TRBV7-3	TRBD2	TGTGCCAGCAGCTTAGGAGGGAGGGCTTTAGATACGCAGTATTTT	CASSLGGRALDTQYF
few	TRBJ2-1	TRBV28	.	TGTGCCAGCAACCGATACTCCTACAATGAGCAGTTCTTC	CASNRYSYNEQFF